This T cell receptor (beta chain) was captured by sequencing in a study of T-cell memory formation after mild COVID-19. This clonotype was counted between two and nine times. 5'RACE primed from the constant segment yielded TCR alpha and TCR beta cDNA libraries bearing sample barcodes and UMIs. Each CDR3 protein is one row after TCRdb ran MiXCR on the 5' RACE reads. The sample shows about 320,000 distinct CDR3 sequences, roughly 13% of them seen only once. CDR1 SEHNR and CDR2 FQNEAQ come from the germline V gene (reference sequence). Trimming removed 6 bases from V and 5 bases from J, with 12 bases in between. This CDR3 spans 13 amino acids.

The genes are TRBV7-9 and TRBJ2-3; D uncertain. The sequence was obtained from a man between 18 and 29 years old who had mild COVID-19 (a few samples of this study predate the infection). Cell type and time point are not known. The sequenced material came from PBMCs or a T cell subset sorted from them (not recorded which). CDR3 nucleotide sequence: TGTGCCAGCAGAACCAGTGGTATAGATACGCAGTATTTT. It codes for CASRTSGIDTQYF. Looking up the rest from reference TRBV7-9 and TRBJ2-3 gives the full variable domain: DTGVSQNPRHKITKRGQNVTFRCDPISEHNRLYWYRQTLGQGPEFLTYFQNEAQLEKSRLLSDRFSAERPKGSFSTLEIQRTEQGDSAMYLCASRTSGIDTQYFGPGTRLTVL.